This TCR beta chain was documented in a study of blood T cell repertoires in COVID-19. Study information: Collection of acute and convalescent COVID-19 samples took place in the United States, Italy and Spain. Sources were T cells, B-cell-depleted T cells, or PBMCs; the material itself was cDNA or gDNA.

In the study's own analysis: Nucleated cell counts were estimated from reference gene primer amplification. Sequencing was performed with immunoSEQ multiplex PCR; in TCRdb, only in-frame clones are kept and a portion is missing. The D gene and trimming were derived from the DNA, and the V and J assignments and clone size from that table. The sample gives over 60,000 clones, 80% to 90% of which show up once; roughly 9.6% is in the top ten. With 0 bases removed from V and 4 bases from J, the gap between germline ends came to 11 bases. This CDR3 is 16 amino acids long. Germline V CDR1 and CDR2: SGHRS, YFSETQ.

The V gene is TRBV5-1, the J gene TRBJ2-6; D is perhaps TRBD2 (6 bases). Input material: peripheral blood. This TCR derives from an elderly man with acute or convalescent COVID-19. CDR3 loop: CASSLAGRGGANVLTF. The CDR3, as DNA: TGCGCCAGCAGCTTGGCCGGCCGGGGGGGGGCCAACGTCCTGACTTTC.